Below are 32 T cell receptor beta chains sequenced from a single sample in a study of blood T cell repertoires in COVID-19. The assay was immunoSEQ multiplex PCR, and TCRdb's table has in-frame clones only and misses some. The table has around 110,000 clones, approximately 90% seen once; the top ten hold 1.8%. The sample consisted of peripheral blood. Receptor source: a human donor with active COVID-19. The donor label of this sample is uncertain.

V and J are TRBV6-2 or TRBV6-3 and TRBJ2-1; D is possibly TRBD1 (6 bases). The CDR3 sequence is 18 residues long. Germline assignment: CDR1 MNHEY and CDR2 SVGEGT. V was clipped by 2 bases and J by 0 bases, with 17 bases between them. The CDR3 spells CASSYPNLTGTSYNEQFF. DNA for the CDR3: TGTGCCAGCAGTTACCCAAACCTCACAGGGACCTCCTACAATGAGCAGTTCTTC.

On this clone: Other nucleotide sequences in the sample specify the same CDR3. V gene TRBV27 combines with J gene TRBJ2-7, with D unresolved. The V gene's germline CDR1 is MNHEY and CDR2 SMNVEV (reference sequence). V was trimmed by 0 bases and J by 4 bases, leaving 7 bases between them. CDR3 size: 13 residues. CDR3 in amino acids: CASSLSSGYEQYF. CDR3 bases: TGTGCCAGCAGTTTATCGTCGGGTTACGAGCAGTACTTC.

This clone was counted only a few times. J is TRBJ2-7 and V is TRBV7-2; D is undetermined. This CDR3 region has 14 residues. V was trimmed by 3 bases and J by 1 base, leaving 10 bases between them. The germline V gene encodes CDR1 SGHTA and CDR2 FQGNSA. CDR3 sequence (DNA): TGTGCCAGCAGCTTGTATGACGGGTCCTACGAGCAGTACTTC. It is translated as CASSLYDGSYEQYF.

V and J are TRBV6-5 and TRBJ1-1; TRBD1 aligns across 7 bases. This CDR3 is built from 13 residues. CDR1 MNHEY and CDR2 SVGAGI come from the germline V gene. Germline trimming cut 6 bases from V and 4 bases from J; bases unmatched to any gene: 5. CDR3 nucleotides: TGTGCCAGCAGGGACAGGATCACCACTGAAGCTTTCTTT. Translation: CASRDRITTEAFF.

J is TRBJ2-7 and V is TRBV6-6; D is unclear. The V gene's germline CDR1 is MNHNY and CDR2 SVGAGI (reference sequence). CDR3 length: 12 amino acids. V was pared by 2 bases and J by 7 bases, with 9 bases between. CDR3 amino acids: CASSYRSGEQYF. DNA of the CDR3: TGTGCCAGCAGTTACAGGAGTGGGGAGCAGTACTTC.

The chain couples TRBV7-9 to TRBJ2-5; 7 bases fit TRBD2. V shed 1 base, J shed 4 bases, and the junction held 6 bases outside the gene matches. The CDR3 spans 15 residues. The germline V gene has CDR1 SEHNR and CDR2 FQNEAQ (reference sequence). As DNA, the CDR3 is TGTGCCAGCAGCTTAGTTTCGGCTAGCGGAGAGACCCAGTACTTC. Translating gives CASSLVSASGETQYF. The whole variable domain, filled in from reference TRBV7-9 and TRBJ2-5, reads DTGVSQNPRHKITKRGQNVTFRCDPISEHNRLYWYRQTLGQGPEFLTYFQNEAQLEKSRLLSDRFSAERPKGSFSTLEIQRTEQGDSAMYLCASSLVSASGETQYFGPGTRLLVL.

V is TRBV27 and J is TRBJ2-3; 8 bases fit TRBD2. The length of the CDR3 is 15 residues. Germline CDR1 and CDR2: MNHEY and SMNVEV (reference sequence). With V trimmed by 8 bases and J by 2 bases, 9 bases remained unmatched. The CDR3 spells CASASGLWDTDTQYF. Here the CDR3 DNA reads TGTGCCAGCGCTAGCGGGTTGTGGGACACAGATACGCAGTATTTT.

The DNA for the CDR3 is TGCGCCAGCAGCCAAGGGGCCCTGAACACTGAAGCTTTCTTT. Protein: CASSQGALNTEAFF. The V gene is TRBV4-3, the J gene TRBJ1-1; no clear D. Trimming removed 1 base at V and 0 bases at J, with 6 bases between. This CDR3 contains 14 residues. Per germline, CDR1 LGHNA and CDR2 YSLEER.

CDR3 protein: CASSFDSYYGYTF. CDR3 sequence (DNA): TGTGCCAGCAGCTTTGACAGCTACTATGGCTACACCTTC. This chain connects TRBV11-2 to TRBJ1-2, with D possibly being TRBD1 (5 bases). Trimming stripped 3 bases from V and 3 bases from J, with 8 bases between. The CDR3 length is 13 residues. The germline CDR1 and CDR2 sequences are SGHAT and FQNNGV.

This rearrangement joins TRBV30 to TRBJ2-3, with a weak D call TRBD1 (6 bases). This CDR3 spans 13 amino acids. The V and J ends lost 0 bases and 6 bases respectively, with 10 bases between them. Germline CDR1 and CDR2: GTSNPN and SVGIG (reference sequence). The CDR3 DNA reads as TGTGCCTGGAGTGTAGGGACAAAGGATACGCAGTATTTT. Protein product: CAWSVGTKDTQYF.

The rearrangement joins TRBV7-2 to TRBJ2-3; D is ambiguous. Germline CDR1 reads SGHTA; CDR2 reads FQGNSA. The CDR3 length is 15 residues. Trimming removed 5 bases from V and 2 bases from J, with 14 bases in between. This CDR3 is CASSPETPNTDTQYF. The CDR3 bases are TGTGCCAGCAGCCCTGAAACTCCAAACACAGATACGCAGTATTTT. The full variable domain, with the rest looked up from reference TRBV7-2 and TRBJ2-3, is GAGVSQSPSNKVTEKGKDVELRCDPISGHTALYWYRQSLGQGLEFLIYFQGNSAPDKSGLPSDRFSAERTGGSVSTLTIQRTQQEDSAVYLCASSPETPNTDTQYFGPGTRLTVL.

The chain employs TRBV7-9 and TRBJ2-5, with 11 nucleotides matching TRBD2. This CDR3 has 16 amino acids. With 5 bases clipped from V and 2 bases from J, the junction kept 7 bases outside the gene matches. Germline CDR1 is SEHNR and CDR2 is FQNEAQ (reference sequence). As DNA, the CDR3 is TGTGCCAGCAGCGAACTAGCGGGGGCACAACAAGAGACCCAGTACTTC. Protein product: CASSELAGAQQETQYF. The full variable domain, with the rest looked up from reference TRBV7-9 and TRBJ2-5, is DTGVSQNPRHKITKRGQNVTFRCDPISEHNRLYWYRQTLGQGPEFLTYFQNEAQLEKSRLLSDRFSAERPKGSFSTLEIQRTEQGDSAMYLCASSELAGAQQETQYFGPGTRLLVL.

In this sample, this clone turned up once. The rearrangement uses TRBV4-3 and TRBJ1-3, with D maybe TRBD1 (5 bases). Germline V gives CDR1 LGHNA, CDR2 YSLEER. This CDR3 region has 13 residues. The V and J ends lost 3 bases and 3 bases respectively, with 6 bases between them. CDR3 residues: CASSHQGGNTIYF. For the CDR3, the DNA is TGCGCCAGCAGCCACCAGGGTGGAAACACCATATATTTT.

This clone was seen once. The CDR3 sequence: CASSVDLPGRGWLDTQYF. The DNA of the CDR3 is TGTGCCAGCAGCGTAGACCTGCCTGGGCGGGGTTGGTTGGATACGCAGTATTTT. The chain links TRBV9 to TRBJ2-3, with D perhaps TRBD2 (6 bases). The germline gives CDR1 SGDLS, CDR2 YYNGEE. V was shortened by 0 bases and J by 6 bases, with 23 bases between the two germline ends. This CDR3 is 18 amino acids long.

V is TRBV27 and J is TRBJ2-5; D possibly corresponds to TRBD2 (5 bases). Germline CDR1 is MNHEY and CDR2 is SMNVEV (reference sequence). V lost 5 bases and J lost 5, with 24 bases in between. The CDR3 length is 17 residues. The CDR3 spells CASSPGDYPKGGETQYF. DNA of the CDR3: TGTGCCAGCAGTCCCGGTGATTACCCGAAGGGCGGGGAGACCCAGTACTTC.

CDR3 sequence reads: CAWSVKGKRDRTEAFF. The DNA for the CDR3 is TGTGCCTGGAGTGTGAAAGGAAAACGGGATCGCACTGAAGCTTTCTTT. The V gene is TRBV30, the J gene TRBJ1-1; no reliable D call. Trimming shortened V by 0 bases and J by 4 bases, and 18 bases separated the two germline ends. The CDR3 is made up of 16 amino acids. Germline V gene data show CDR1 as GTSNPN and CDR2 as SVGIG (reference sequence).

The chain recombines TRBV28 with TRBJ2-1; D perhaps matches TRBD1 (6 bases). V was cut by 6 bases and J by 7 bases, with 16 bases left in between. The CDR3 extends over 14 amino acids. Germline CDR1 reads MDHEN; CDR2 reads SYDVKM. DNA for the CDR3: TGTGCCAGCAGAGAAGAGAGGACAGTTAATGAGCAGTTCTTC. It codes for CASREERTVNEQFF.

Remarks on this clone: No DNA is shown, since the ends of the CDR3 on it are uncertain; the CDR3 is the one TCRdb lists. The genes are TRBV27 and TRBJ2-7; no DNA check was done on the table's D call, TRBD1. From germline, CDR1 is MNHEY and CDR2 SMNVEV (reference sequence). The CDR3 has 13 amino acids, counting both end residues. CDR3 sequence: CASSSSHRYEQYF.

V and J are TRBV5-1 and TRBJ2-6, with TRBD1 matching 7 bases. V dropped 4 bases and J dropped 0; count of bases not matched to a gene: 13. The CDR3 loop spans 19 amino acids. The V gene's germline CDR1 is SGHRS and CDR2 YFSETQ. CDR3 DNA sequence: TGCGCCAGCAGCCTCAAAAACAGGGGATCCGTCTCTGGGGCCAACGTCCTGACTTTC. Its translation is CASSLKNRGSVSGANVLTF.

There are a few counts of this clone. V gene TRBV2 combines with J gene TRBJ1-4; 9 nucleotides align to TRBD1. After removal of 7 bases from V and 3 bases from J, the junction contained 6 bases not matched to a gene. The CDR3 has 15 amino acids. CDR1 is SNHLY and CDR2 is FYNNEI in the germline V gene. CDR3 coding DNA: TGTGCCAGCACCCGACAGGGGGGACCTAATGAAAAACTGTTTTTT. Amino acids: CASTRQGGPNEKLFF. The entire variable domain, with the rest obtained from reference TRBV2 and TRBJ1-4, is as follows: EPEVTQTPSHQVTQMGQEVILRCVPISNHLYFYWYRQILGQKVEFLVSFYNNEISEKSEIFDDQFSVERPDGSNFTLKIRSTKLEDSAMYFCASTRQGGPNEKLFFGSGTQLSVL.

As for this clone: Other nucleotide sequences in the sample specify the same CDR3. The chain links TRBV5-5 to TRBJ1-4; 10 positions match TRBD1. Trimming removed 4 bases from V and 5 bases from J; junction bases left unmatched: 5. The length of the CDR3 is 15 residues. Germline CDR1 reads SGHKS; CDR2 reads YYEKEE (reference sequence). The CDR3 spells CASSPEDRGNEKLFF. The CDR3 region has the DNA TGTGCCAGCAGCCCCGAGGACAGGGGGAATGAAAAACTGTTTTTT.

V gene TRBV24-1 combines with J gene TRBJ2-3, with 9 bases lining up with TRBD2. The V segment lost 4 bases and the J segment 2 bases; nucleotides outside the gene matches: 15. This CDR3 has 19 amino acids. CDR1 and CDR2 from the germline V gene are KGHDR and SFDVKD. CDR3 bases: TGTGCCACCAGTGACCCCGGGACTAGCTACCCTACGACCACAGATACGCAGTATTTT. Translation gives CATSDPGTSYPTTTDTQYF.

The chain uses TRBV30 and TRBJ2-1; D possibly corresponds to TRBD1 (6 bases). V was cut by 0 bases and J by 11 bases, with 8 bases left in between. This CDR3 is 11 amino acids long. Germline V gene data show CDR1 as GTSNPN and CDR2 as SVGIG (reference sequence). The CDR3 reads CAWSVDRKQFF. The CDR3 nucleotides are TGTGCCTGGAGTGTAGACAGGAAGCAGTTCTTC. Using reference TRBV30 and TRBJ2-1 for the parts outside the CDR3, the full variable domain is SQTIHQWPATLVQPVGSPLSLECTVEGTSNPNLYWYRQAAGRGLQLLFYSVGIGQISSEVPQNLSASRPQDRQFILSSKKLLLSDSGFYLCAWSVDRKQFFGPGTRLTVL.

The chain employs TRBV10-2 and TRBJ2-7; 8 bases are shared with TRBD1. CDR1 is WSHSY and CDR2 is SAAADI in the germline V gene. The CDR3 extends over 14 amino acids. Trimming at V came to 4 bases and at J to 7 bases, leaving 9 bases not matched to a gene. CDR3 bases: TGCGCCAGCAGTGGGAGACAGGGGATGAGAGAGCAGTACTTC. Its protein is CASSGRQGMREQYF.

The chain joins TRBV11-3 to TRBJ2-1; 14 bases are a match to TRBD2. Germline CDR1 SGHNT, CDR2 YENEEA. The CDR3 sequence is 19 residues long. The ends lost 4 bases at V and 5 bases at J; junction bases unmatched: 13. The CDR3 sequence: CASSSTGLAGAPGNNEQFF. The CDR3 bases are TGTGCCAGCAGCTCGACGGGACTAGCGGGGGCCCCAGGGAACAATGAGCAGTTCTTC.

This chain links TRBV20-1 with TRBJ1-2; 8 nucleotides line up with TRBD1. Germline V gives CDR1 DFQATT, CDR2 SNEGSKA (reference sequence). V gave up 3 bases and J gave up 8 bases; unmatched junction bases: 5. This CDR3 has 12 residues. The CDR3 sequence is CSASGQGAGYTF. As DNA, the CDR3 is TGCAGTGCTAGTGGTCAGGGGGCCGGCTACACCTTC.

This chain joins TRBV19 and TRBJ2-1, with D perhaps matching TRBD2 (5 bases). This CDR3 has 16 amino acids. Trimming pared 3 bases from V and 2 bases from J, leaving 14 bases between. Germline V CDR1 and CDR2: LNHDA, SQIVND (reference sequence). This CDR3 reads CASSIEGGLTYNEQFF. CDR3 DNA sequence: TGTGCCAGTAGTATCGAGGGCGGCCTCACCTACAATGAGCAGTTCTTC.

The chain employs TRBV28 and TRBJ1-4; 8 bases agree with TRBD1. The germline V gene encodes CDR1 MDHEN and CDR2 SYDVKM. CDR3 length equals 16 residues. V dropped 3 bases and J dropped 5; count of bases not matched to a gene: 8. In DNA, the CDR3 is TGTGCCAGCAGTTTCCTCACACAGGGGGGCAATGAAAAACTGTTTTTT. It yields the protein CASSFLTQGGNEKLFF.

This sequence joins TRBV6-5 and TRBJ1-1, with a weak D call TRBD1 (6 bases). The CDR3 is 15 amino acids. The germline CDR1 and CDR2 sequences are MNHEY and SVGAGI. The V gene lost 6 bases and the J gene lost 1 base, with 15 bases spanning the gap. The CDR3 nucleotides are TGTGCCAGCAGGAACGCAGGGGCCGGGAACACTGAAGCTTTCTTT. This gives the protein CASRNAGAGNTEAFF.

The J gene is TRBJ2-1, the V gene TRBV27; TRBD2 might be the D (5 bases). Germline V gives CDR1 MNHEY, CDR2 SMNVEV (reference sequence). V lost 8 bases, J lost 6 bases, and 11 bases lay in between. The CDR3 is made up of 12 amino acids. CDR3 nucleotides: TGTGCCAGCGGCATGCGGGCCAATGAGCAGTTCTTC. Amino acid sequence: CASGMRANEQFF.

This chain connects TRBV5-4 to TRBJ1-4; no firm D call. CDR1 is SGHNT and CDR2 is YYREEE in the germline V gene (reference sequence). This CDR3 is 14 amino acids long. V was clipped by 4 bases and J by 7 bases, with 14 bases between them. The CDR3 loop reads CASSPPGAGEKLFF. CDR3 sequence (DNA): TGTGCCAGCAGCCCGCCAGGCGCTGGTGAAAAACTGTTTTTT.

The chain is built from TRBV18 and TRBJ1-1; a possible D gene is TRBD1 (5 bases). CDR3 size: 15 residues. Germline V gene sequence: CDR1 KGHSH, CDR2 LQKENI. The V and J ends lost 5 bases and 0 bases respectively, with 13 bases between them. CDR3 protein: CASSGATAVNTEAFF. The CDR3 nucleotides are TGTGCCAGCTCAGGGGCGACAGCCGTGAACACTGAAGCTTTCTTT. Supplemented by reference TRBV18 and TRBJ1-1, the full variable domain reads NAGVMQNPRHLVRRRGQEARLRCSPMKGHSHVYWYRQLPEEGLKFMVYLQKENIIDESGMPKERFSAEFPKEGPSILRIQQVVRGDSAAYFCASSGATAVNTEAFFGQGTRLTVV.